This T cell receptor (beta chain) was captured in a study of T cells after yellow fever vaccination. Study-level information: Low-cell-number fractions underwent preparation using SMART-Seq v4 Ultra Low Input.

In making TCR cDNA, 5'RACE template switching added a universal primer site and UMIs to it. TCRdb analysed the 5' RACE reads with MiXCR anew, one entry per CDR3 protein. The data contain 450,000 to 600,000 distinct CDR3 sequences, around an eighth of them singletons. In its sample, this clonotype was seen a few times. The germline CDR1 and CDR2 sequences are SGHDN and FVKESK. Trimming stripped 3 bases from V and 2 bases from J, with 8 bases between. The CDR3 consists of 13 residues. The sequences come from PBMCs, collected on the day of the yellow fever booster vaccination. The TCR sequence derives from a man aged 25 to 45 who received the YFV17D yellow fever vaccine. V usage is TRBV14 and J usage is TRBJ2-7, with D hard to call. DNA of the CDR3: TGTGCCAGCAGCCAGGATGTTCCCTACGAGCAGTACTTC. It encodes CASSQDVPYEQYF.